The clone carrying this T cell receptor (beta chain) has a count of ten or more. The data were obtained in a study of regulatory T cells in long-lasting Graves disease. The time point here: newly diagnosed GD, antithyroid drugs for less than 3 months. PBMC RNA was the source of the TCR library. Trimming took off 5 bases at V and 5 bases at J, with 13 bases between the two ends. The CDR3 extends over 13 amino acids. Per germline, CDR1 SGHTA and CDR2 FQGTGA. The authors built TCR beta libraries using iRepertoire HTBI primers and Arm-PCR of CDR3 regions. A single record per CDR3 protein comes from TCRdb applying MiXCR to the multiplex PCR reads. The sample has under 300,000 distinct CDR3 sequences, about 20% seen once. These data were likewise used in another study, on T cells in Graves' hyperthyroidism and ophthalmopathy. That study adds: Stable hyperthyroidism: no ophthalmopathy progression over 18 months of follow-up. Patients aged 18 to 65 had newly diagnosed hyperthyroidism lasting under 2 months.

This rearrangement joins TRBV7-3 to TRBJ2-7, with D possibly being TRBD1 or TRBD2 (5 bases each). The origin of this receptor is a woman in her thirties with Graves disease. The sample was peripheral blood mononuclear cells (PBMCs), taken at new diagnosis, from a patient treated with antithyroid drugs. CDR3 DNA sequence: TGTGCCAGCAGCGAGGGGCAGGCAGACGAGCAGTACTTC. It codes for CASSEGQADEQYF.